This T cell receptor beta chain comes out of a study of CD8 T cells in ankylosing spondylitis. Germline V gene data show CDR1 as DFQATT and CDR2 as SNEGSKA (reference sequence). Unmatched junction bases numbered 5, after V lost 3 bases and J lost 4 bases. There are 14 residues in the CDR3. As for this clonotype: Its target is not known. No conserved phenylalanine or tryptophan is present at the end of the CDR3, so a read error is the likely explanation.

General study findings and limits: The authors reported significant enrichment of disease-linked clones in matched ankylosing spondylitis synovial fluid. A motif of under 10 highly homologous TCR beta variants was seen as apparently characteristic of ankylosing spondylitis blood.

Making the TCR beta libraries involved quantitative 5'-RACE with molecular barcodes. TCRdb re-derived calls from the 5' RACE reads in MiXCR, one entry per CDR3 protein. The data hold 470,000 or so distinct CDR3 sequences, with 25% to 30% observed a single time. The chain carries TRBV20-1 and TRBJ2-5, with 10 bases lining up with TRBD2. Sequenced: blood, either unsorted or a sorted T cell fraction (not recorded which). The sequence derives from a male donor with ankylosing spondylitis. Here the CDR3 reads CSASSGRVGETQYL. The CDR3 coding sequence is TGCAGTGCTAGCAGCGGGAGGGTTGGAGAGACCCAGTACCTC.